This TCR beta chain emerged from a study of blood T cell repertoires in COVID-19. Across the whole study: COVID-19 samples from acute and convalescent phases originated in the United States, Italy and Spain. T cells, B-cell-depleted T cells, or PBMCs supplied cDNA or gDNA.

Per the study methods: Researchers report that nucleated cell counts were estimated from reference gene primer amplification. Data came from immunoSEQ multiplex PCR; TCRdb stores just in-frame clones and leaves some out. V and J calls and clone size follow that table, whereas D and trimming were derived from the DNA. The profile shows under 300,000 clones, around 79% of them singletons. Germline V gene data show CDR1 as LNHDA and CDR2 as SQIVND (reference sequence). V gave up 3 bases and J gave up 3 bases; unmatched junction bases: 13. The CDR3 length is 17 residues. V usage is TRBV19 and J usage is TRBJ2-7; 8 bases match TRBD1. Input material: peripheral blood. The TCR comes from a woman of 80 years or more with acute or convalescent COVID-19. The CDR3 DNA is TGTGCCAGTAGTATGCAGGCCCAGGGGGCGAATTTCTACGAGCAGTACTTC. Its protein is CASSMQAQGANFYEQYF.